The entry below describes one T cell receptor beta chain. The sample comes from a study of blood T cell repertoires in COVID-19. The germline gives CDR1 LGHNA, CDR2 YNFKEQ. This CDR3 has 17 residues. The junction had 9 bases not matched to a gene; V was cut back by 4 bases and J by 8 bases. The repertoire was sequenced with immunoSEQ multiplex PCR; TCRdb's copy has only in-frame clones and lacks some. Among approximately 100,000 clones listed, approximately 81% were seen once. The TCR comes from a woman in her sixties or seventies with active or convalescent COVID-19. V is TRBV4-2 and J is TRBJ2-1, with TRBD2 matching 15 bases. Specimen: peripheral blood. The CDR3 DNA is TGTGCCAGCAGCCCCCGGACTAGCGGGGGGGTAGGGCATGAGCAGTTCTTC. Its protein is CASSPRTSGGVGHEQFF.